This T cell receptor (beta chain) is drawn from a study of long-term antiretroviral therapy in people with HIV. In each sample, about 0.9-10 million cryopreserved PBMC were present before DNA extraction. Sequencing used immunoSEQ v3.0 at survey level. Only in-frame clones appear in the TCRdb table, and some are missing; sequencing was by immunoSEQ multiplex PCR. The sample shows tens of thousands of clones, 75% to 95% of them seen only once. The germline gives CDR1 ENHRY, CDR2 SYGVKD. The trim removed 11 bases at V and 3 bases at J, leaving 8 bases unmatched. The CDR3 runs to 13 residues. This sequence joins TRBV10-3 and TRBJ2-5; the match to TRBD2 covers 8 bases. Sequencing was performed on unsorted PBMCs, taken more than 5 years after starting antiretroviral therapy. The source of this sequence is a woman in her thirties or forties with HIV. The CDR3 loop is CASRDSGEETQYF. CDR3 nucleotide sequence: TGTGCCTCCCGGGATAGCGGGGAAGAGACCCAGTACTTC.